This TCR beta chain was sequenced for a study of shared T cell receptors in the human thymus. The assay was immunoSEQ multiplex PCR, and TCRdb's table has in-frame clones only and misses some. The table lists 55,000 to 75,000 clones, nearly 95% of them singletons. Sequenced sample: thymocytes. This TCR was recovered from a human donor.

The CDR3 protein is CASLDQRLTEAFF. CDR3 in DNA: TGTGCCAGCCTCGACCAACGGCTTACTGAAGCTTTCTTT. This sequence joins TRBV6-5 and TRBJ1-1; D not resolved. V lost 8 bases and J lost 5, with 15 bases in between. This CDR3 spans 13 amino acids. Germline CDR1 and CDR2: MNHEY and SVGAGI.